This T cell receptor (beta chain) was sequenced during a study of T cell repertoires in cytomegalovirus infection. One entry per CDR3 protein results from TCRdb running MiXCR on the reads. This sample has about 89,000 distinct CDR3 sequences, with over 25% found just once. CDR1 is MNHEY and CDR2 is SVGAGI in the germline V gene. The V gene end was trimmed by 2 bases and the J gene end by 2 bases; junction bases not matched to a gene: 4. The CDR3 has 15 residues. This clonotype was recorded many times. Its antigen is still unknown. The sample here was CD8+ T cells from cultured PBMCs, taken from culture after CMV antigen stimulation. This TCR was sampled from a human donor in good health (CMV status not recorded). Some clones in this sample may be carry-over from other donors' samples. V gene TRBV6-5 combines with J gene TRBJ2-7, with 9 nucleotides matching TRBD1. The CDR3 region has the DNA TGTGCCAGCAGTTACCATCGGACAGGGGCCTACGAGCAGTACTTC. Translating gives CASSYHRTGAYEQYF.